These T cell receptor beta chains were read from a single sample in a study of T cell changes during pregnancy in multiple sclerosis. Sequencing was performed with immunoSEQ multiplex PCR; in TCRdb, only in-frame clones are kept and a portion is missing. Of tens of thousands of clones listed, 90% to 95% are singletons. Source: peripheral blood, taken after pregnancy. These receptors all come from a female donor with multiple sclerosis, enrolled in a pregnancy study. Both conserved end residues are part of each CDR3. The D gene is left open where the match is weak. A clone size is listed for some rows: how often the clone was seen (once, few, many), or a class if it is expanded.

D	size	V	J	DNA	CDR3
NA	NA	TRBV28	TRBJ1-2	TGTGCCAGCAGTTTAACGTTTTATCGGGGGAACTATGGCTACACCTTC	CASSLTFYRGNYGYTF
NA	few	TRBV5-1	TRBJ2-7	TGCGCCAGCAGCCATGACACCCACTACGAGCAGTACTTC	CASSHDTHYEQYF
NA	NA	TRBV27	TRBJ2-1	TGTGCCAGCAGTTTTTGGAGGGCGGAGGAGCAGTTCTTC	CASSFWRAEEQFF
NA	NA	TRBV10-2	TRBJ2-1	TGCGCCAGCAGCGGAATAGCGGATGAGCAGTTCTTC	CASSGIADEQFF
NA	NA	TRBV21-1	TRBJ1-5	TGTGCCAGCAGTACGGAGGATAGCAATCAGCCCCAGCATTTT	CASSTEDSNQPQHF
NA	NA	TRBV4-2	TRBJ1-1	TGTGCCAGCAGCCAAGATCCATCGAACACTGAAGCTTTCTTT	CASSQDPSNTEAFF
NA	NA	TRBV19	TRBJ1-1	TGTGCCAGTAGTATCTCCCTGAACACTGAAGCTTTCTTT	CASSISLNTEAFF
TRBD1	NA	TRBV7-7	TRBJ1-4	TGTGCTAGCAGCCCCGCAGGACAGGTCGAAAAACTGTTTTTT	CASSPAGQVEKLFF
NA	NA	TRBV7-2	TRBJ1-1	TGTGCCAGCAGCTTAGGGACAGCCAGATTGAACACTGAAGCTTTCTTT	CASSLGTARLNTEAFF
NA	NA	TRBV19	TRBJ2-3	TGTGCCAGTAGTCCTAGGCCCGGCCAGGATACGCAGTATTTT	CASSPRPGQDTQYF
TRBD2	NA	TRBV7-9	TRBJ2-3	TGTGCCAGCAGCCAAAGCGGGAGGGCCGTACCAGATACGCAGTATTTT	CASSQSGRAVPDTQYF
TRBD1	NA	TRBV11-1	TRBJ2-2	TGTGCCAGCAGACGCACAGGGGCCAGGGCGTCCGGGGAGCTGTTTTTT	CASRRTGARASGELFF